These 31 T cell receptor beta chains originate from one sample sequenced in a study of cytotoxic CD8 clonotypes in ibrutinib-treated CLL. Sequencing used immunoSEQ multiplex PCR; TCRdb keeps in-frame clones, though not all of them. The repertoire includes more than 200,000 clones, 60% to 80% of them detected once, and 5.5% to 6% sits in the top ten. The sequencing used PBMCs, collected after 12 months of ibrutinib treatment. All receptors come from a human donor with chronic lymphocytic leukemia.

The V gene is TRBV18, the J gene TRBJ2-2; D may be TRBD1 (6 bases). The V end lost 6 bases, the J end lost 1 base, and 12 bases lay between the germline ends. Germline assignment: CDR1 KGHSH and CDR2 LQKENI. This CDR3 is 15 amino acids long. The CDR3 reads CASSPMGQNTGELFF. CDR3 DNA: TGTGCCAGCTCCCCGATGGGACAGAACACCGGGGAGCTGTTTTTT.

The rearrangement uses TRBV6-5 and TRBJ2-2, with a possible D match to TRBD1 (7 bases). The CDR3 runs to 16 residues. Germline CDR1 reads MNHEY; CDR2 reads SVGAGI. The ends were cut back, 2 bases at V and 6 bases at J, with 16 bases in the middle. The CDR3, as DNA: TGTGCCAGCAGTTACCGGGGGTCTAGGGGGCCCGGGGAGCTGTTTTTT. It encodes CASSYRGSRGPGELFF.

The CDR3 here is CASSLGGSNQPQHF. In DNA, the CDR3 is TGTGCCAGCAGTCTAGGGGGCTCCAATCAGCCCCAGCATTTT. This chain uses TRBV5-6 with TRBJ1-5, with 7 bases aligning to TRBD1. In germline, CDR1 is SGHDT, CDR2 YYEEEE. V lost 5 bases to trimming and J lost 3 bases; unmatched junction nucleotides: 5. The CDR3 is 14 residues long.

The table lists this clone with a few counts. The V gene is TRBV11-2, the J gene TRBJ1-4, with 9 bases matching TRBD1. V lost 4 bases, J lost 8 bases, and 5 bases stayed unmatched. Germline CDR1 and CDR2: SGHAT and FQNNGV. The CDR3 contains 14 residues. DNA of the CDR3: TGTGCCAGCAGCTGGACAGGGGTCGGGGAAAAACTGTTTTTT. It translates to CASSWTGVGEKLFF.

J is TRBJ2-7 and V is TRBV7-6, with 9 positions matching TRBD1. The CDR3 runs 15 residues. V trimming: 5 bases; J trimming: 3 bases; junction bases outside the gene matches: 8. The germline V gene encodes CDR1 SGHVS and CDR2 FNYEAQ. Here the CDR3 reads CASSRGGQGYYEQYF. The CDR3 DNA is TGTGCCAGCAGCCGCGGGGGACAGGGATACTACGAGCAGTACTTC.

The V gene is TRBV28, the J gene TRBJ1-2, with D hard to call. The CDR3 is made up of 13 amino acids. CDR1 is MDHEN, CDR2 SYDVKM, per germline. V was trimmed by 7 bases and J by 5 bases, leaving 14 bases between them. DNA of the CDR3: TGTGCCAGCACTTCGGGCGGGGTGTATGGCTACACCTTC. Translated, it gives CASTSGGVYGYTF.

This sequence joins TRBV2 and TRBJ2-5; D possibly corresponds to TRBD2 (6 bases). The CDR3 sequence is 13 residues long. With 8 bases removed from V and 5 bases from J, the gap between germline ends came to 15 bases. Germline lookup yields CDR1 SNHLY and CDR2 FYNNEI. CDR3 protein: CASSPGGTETQYF. The CDR3 DNA reads TGTGCCAGCTCCCCCGGCGGGACGGAGACCCAGTACTTC.

The CDR3 nucleotides are TGTGCCAGCAGTGGACCTTACAGGGACTACAATTCACCCCTCCACTTT. It encodes CASSGPYRDYNSPLHF. This chain uses TRBV6-1 with TRBJ1-6; perhaps TRBD1 as D (6 bases). V was cut by 4 bases and J by 7 bases, with 17 bases left in between. Per germline, CDR1 MNHNS and CDR2 SASEGT. This CDR3 is built from 16 residues.

This chain uses TRBV7-2 with TRBJ2-7; D is unclear. The CDR3 runs to 13 residues. V lost 1 base to trimming and J lost 7 bases, with 11 bases between them. Germline CDR1 is SGHTA and CDR2 is FQGNSA. The CDR3 DNA follows: TGTGCCAGCAGCTTAGGGACCCGAGGAGAGCAGTACTTC. This encodes CASSLGTRGEQYF.

The chain has TRBV7-2 and TRBJ2-1, with D unresolved. The CDR3 runs 13 residues. Per germline, CDR1 SGHTA and CDR2 FQGNSA. V lost 0 bases and J lost 8, with 8 bases in between. The CDR3 nucleotides are TGTGCCAGCAGCTTAGCCAGCGTACATGAGCAGTTCTTC. Translating gives CASSLASVHEQFF.

This clone was counted between two and nine times. The gene calls are TRBV7-9 and TRBJ2-2, with 9 bases fitting TRBD1. CDR1 SEHNR and CDR2 FQNEAQ come from the germline V gene (reference sequence). The CDR3 sequence is 15 residues long. Trimming at V came to 4 bases and at J to 6 bases, leaving 6 bases not matched to a gene. The CDR3 protein is CASSWGQGVPGELFF. CDR3 DNA: TGTGCCAGCAGCTGGGGACAGGGTGTTCCCGGGGAGCTGTTTTTT. The variable domain in full, completed from reference TRBV7-9 and TRBJ2-2, reads DTGVSQNPRHKITKRGQNVTFRCDPISEHNRLYWYRQTLGQGPEFLTYFQNEAQLEKSRLLSDRFSAERPKGSFSTLEIQRTEQGDSAMYLCASSWGQGVPGELFFGEGSRLTVL.

The chain uses TRBV14 and TRBJ2-7; 7 bases map to TRBD2. The germline V gene has CDR1 SGHDN and CDR2 FVKESK. CDR3 size: 15 residues. The J segment lost 3 bases and the V segment lost 4 bases, leaving 9 bases of the junction unmatched. The CDR3 sequence is CASSLAGGGIYEQYF. DNA for the CDR3: TGTGCCAGCAGCCTTGCCGGGGGAGGGATCTACGAGCAGTACTTC.

V usage is TRBV5-1 and J usage is TRBJ2-2; 8 bases map to TRBD1. This CDR3 has 17 residues. V was clipped by 4 bases and J by 3 bases; unmatched bases: 11. The germline CDR1 and CDR2 sequences are SGHRS and YFSETQ. The CDR3 nucleotides are TGCGCCAGCAGCCGTAAATCAGGGGGCTCGGACACCGGGGAGCTGTTTTTT. It yields the protein CASSRKSGGSDTGELFF. Variable domain in full (rest from reference TRBV5-1 and TRBJ2-2): KAGVTQTPRYLIKTRGQQVTLSCSPISGHRSVSWYQQTPGQGLQFLFEYFSETQRNKGNFPGRFSGRQFSNSRSEMNVSTLELGDSALYLCASSRKSGGSDTGELFFGEGSRLTVL.

J is TRBJ2-1 and V is TRBV29-1; D uncertain. Germline lookup yields CDR1 SQVTM and CDR2 ANQGSEA. The ends were cut back, 4 bases at V and 0 bases at J, with 10 bases in the middle. The CDR3 extends over 14 amino acids. CDR3 sequence: CSVVSYLSYNEQFF. DNA for the CDR3: TGCAGCGTTGTTTCCTATCTCTCCTACAATGAGCAGTTCTTC.

J is TRBJ2-3 and V is TRBV6-6; D is undetermined. Looked up from germline, CDR1 is MNHNY and CDR2 is SVGAGI (reference sequence). V gave up 0 bases and J gave up 0 bases, with 4 bases separating them. The CDR3 runs 14 residues. CDR3 protein: CASSYSRSTDTQYF. For the CDR3, the DNA is TGTGCCAGCAGTTACTCGAGAAGCACAGATACGCAGTATTTT.

This clone was recorded once. The V and J genes are TRBV29-1 and TRBJ1-2; a weak D match, TRBD1 (5 bases). Germline V lookup: CDR1 SQVTM, CDR2 ANQGSEA. CDR3 size: 15 residues. V lost 3 bases and J lost 5, with 19 bases in between. The CDR3 reads CSVELQSRGYYGYTF. In DNA form, the CDR3 reads TGCAGCGTTGAGTTACAAAGCCGGGGGTATTATGGCTACACCTTC.

This clone came up a few times. The chain recombines TRBV9 with TRBJ1-1, with D tentatively TRBD1 (6 bases). This CDR3 spans 13 amino acids. V lost 4 bases to trimming and J lost 3 bases, with 10 bases between them. The germline CDR1 and CDR2 sequences are SGDLS and YYNGEE. The CDR3 DNA is TGTGCCAGCAGCCATGGGACATACACTGAAGCTTTCTTT. It codes for CASSHGTYTEAFF. The full variable domain, rest sourced from reference TRBV9 and TRBJ1-1, is DSGVTQTPKHLITATGQRVTLRCSPRSGDLSVYWYQQSLDQGLQFLIQYYNGEERAKGNILERFSAQQFPDLHSELNLSSLELGDSALYFCASSHGTYTEAFFGQGTRLTVV.

The chain combines TRBV18 with TRBJ1-5, with 7 bases matching TRBD1. The CDR3 loop spans 15 amino acids. V shed 0 bases, J shed 6 bases, and the junction held 5 bases outside the gene matches. Germline V CDR1 and CDR2: KGHSH, LQKENI. CDR3 region: CASSPPGGGGQPQHF. In DNA, the CDR3 is TGTGCCAGCTCACCACCGGGAGGGGGCGGTCAGCCCCAGCATTTT.

The V and J genes are TRBV7-2 and TRBJ2-7, with 8 bases fitting TRBD2. The CDR3 consists of 18 residues. CDR1 and CDR2 from the germline V gene are SGHTA and FQGNSA. With V trimmed by 1 base and J by 6 bases, 17 bases remained unmatched. The CDR3 region has the DNA TGTGCCAGCAGCTTAGGAAAAATCGGGACTAGAGGTACTCCCGAGCAGTACTTC. It specifies CASSLGKIGTRGTPEQYF.

The chain uses TRBV28 and TRBJ1-1; D gene ambiguous. CDR3 length: 17 residues. Deletions cut 6 bases from V and 4 bases from J, with 24 bases between. Germline-derived CDR1 and CDR2 are MDHEN and SYDVKM. This chain's CDR3 is CASRAPPSGLGGTEAFF. As DNA, the CDR3 is TGTGCCAGCAGAGCACCCCCGTCCGGGCTTGGAGGCACTGAAGCTTTCTTT.

V and J are TRBV28 and TRBJ1-1, with D tentatively TRBD1 (5 bases). Trimming removed 10 bases from V and 6 bases from J, with 21 bases in between. The germline V gene encodes CDR1 MDHEN and CDR2 SYDVKM. The CDR3 runs 14 residues. CDR3 sequence reads: CATKLGTNDAEAFF. CDR3 nucleotide sequence: TGTGCCACCAAATTGGGGACTAACGACGCTGAAGCTTTCTTT.

This rearrangement joins TRBV19 to TRBJ2-1; D ambiguous. V lost 1 base to trimming and J lost 8 bases, with 6 bases between them. Germline CDR1 LNHDA, CDR2 SQIVND (reference sequence). There are 12 residues in the CDR3. Here the CDR3 DNA reads TGTGCCAGTAGTATAGTTGGGCATGAGCAGTTCTTC. It is translated as CASSIVGHEQFF.

The chain links TRBV7-2 to TRBJ2-1, with a weak D call TRBD2 (5 bases). Germline CDR1 SGHTA, CDR2 FQGNSA. V dropped 3 bases and J dropped 4 bases, with 16 bases sitting between them. This CDR3 is built from 16 residues. The CDR3 DNA sequence: TGTGCCAGCAGCTTCCGAGGACGGGAAGGATACAATGAGCAGTTCTTC. Encoded protein: CASSFRGREGYNEQFF.

The rearrangement joins TRBV7-2 to TRBJ2-3; tentative D call: TRBD1 (6 bases). CDR3 length: 17 residues. V was pared by 1 base and J by 0 bases, with 14 bases between. Germline V CDR1 and CDR2: SGHTA, FQGNSA. The CDR3 DNA sequence: TGTGCCAGCAGCTTAGTACGGGGCACAGGGAGCACAGATACGCAGTATTTT. The encoded protein is CASSLVRGTGSTDTQYF.

The chain has TRBV12-5 and TRBJ1-5, with TRBD1 matching over 8 bases. Per the germline V gene, CDR1 is LGHNT and CDR2 is FRNRAP. V was pared by 5 bases and J by 7 bases, with 7 bases of the junction left unmatched. This CDR3 comprises 14 residues. The CDR3 loop is CASGPGQGWQPQHF. In DNA, the CDR3 is TGTGCTAGTGGTCCAGGACAGGGATGGCAGCCCCAGCATTTT.

The chain links TRBV7-2 to TRBJ2-2; TRBD2 agrees at 14 bases. This CDR3 comprises 18 residues. Germline assignment: CDR1 SGHTA and CDR2 FQGNSA. V lost 6 bases and J lost 7; bases outside the gene matches: 13. The CDR3 loop reads CASRPGGTSGRRNGELFF. The CDR3 DNA reads TGTGCCAGCAGACCAGGAGGGACTAGCGGGAGAAGGAACGGGGAGCTGTTTTTT.

V gene TRBV29-1 combines with J gene TRBJ2-1; no clear D. The V gene lost 3 bases and the J gene lost 2 bases, with 14 bases spanning the gap. Germline-derived CDR1 and CDR2 are SQVTM and ANQGSEA. CDR3 length equals 15 residues. CDR3 in amino acids: CSVEPVESPYNEQFF. CDR3 DNA: TGCAGCGTTGAGCCAGTGGAATCCCCCTACAATGAGCAGTTCTTC.

This clone turned up a few times. The chain couples TRBV6-1 to TRBJ1-2, with D perhaps TRBD1 (6 bases). The V end was cut by 2 bases, the J end by 8 bases, with 21 bases between. The CDR3 has 16 residues. Germline V gene data show CDR1 as MNHNS and CDR2 as SASEGT. CDR3 sequence (DNA): TGTGCCAGCAGTGAAATCTCTTTTGGTACAGGGAACGGCTACACCTTC. It yields the protein CASSEISFGTGNGYTF.

The chain's CDR3 is CASSLQGGRGTGELFF. CDR3 DNA sequence: TGTGCCAGCAGCCTCCAGGGCGGTCGAGGCACCGGGGAGCTGTTTTTT. This sequence joins TRBV7-3 and TRBJ2-2; TRBD1 is a possible D gene (5 bases). CDR3 length: 16 amino acids. Germline V CDR1 and CDR2: SGHTA, FQGTGA. Trimming took off 5 bases at V and 4 bases at J, with 17 bases between the two ends.

This rearrangement joins TRBV6-5 to TRBJ1-2, with 7 bases fitting TRBD1. This CDR3 has 13 amino acids. J gave up 8 bases and V 2 bases, and 5 bases lay outside the gene matches. Germline values: CDR1 MNHEY, CDR2 SVGAGI. CDR3 in amino acids: CASSYTRGGGYTF. CDR3 sequence (DNA): TGTGCCAGCAGTTACACCAGGGGGGGCGGCTACACCTTC.

This clone was recorded only once. Other DNA sequences in the same sample also yield this CDR3. The chain links TRBV30 to TRBJ1-5; no reliable D call. Germline V gene data show CDR1 as GTSNPN and CDR2 as SVGIG (reference sequence). The length of the CDR3 is 12 residues. V was trimmed by 0 bases and J by 4 bases, leaving 4 bases between them. CDR3 region: CAWSVGNQPQHF. DNA of the CDR3: TGTGCCTGGAGTGTGGGGAATCAGCCCCAGCATTTT. Complete variable domain (other parts from reference TRBV30 and TRBJ1-5): SQTIHQWPATLVQPVGSPLSLECTVEGTSNPNLYWYRQAAGRGLQLLFYSVGIGQISSEVPQNLSASRPQDRQFILSSKKLLLSDSGFYLCAWSVGNQPQHFGDGTRLSIL.